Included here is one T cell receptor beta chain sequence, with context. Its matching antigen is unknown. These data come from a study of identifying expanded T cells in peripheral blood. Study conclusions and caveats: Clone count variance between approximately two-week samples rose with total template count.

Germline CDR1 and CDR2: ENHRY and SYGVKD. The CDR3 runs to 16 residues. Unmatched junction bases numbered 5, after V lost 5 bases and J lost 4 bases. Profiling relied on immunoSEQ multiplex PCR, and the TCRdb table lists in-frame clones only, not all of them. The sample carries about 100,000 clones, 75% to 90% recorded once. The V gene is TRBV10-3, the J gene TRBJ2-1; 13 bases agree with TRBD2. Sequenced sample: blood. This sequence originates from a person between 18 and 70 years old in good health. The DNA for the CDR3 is TGTGCCATCAGTCGACTAGCGGGAGGCTTATACAATGAGCAGTTCTTC. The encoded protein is CAISRLAGGLYNEQFF.